This T cell receptor beta chain is drawn from a study of cytomegalovirus exposure and HLA in healthy donors (dated by TCRdb to about 2017). Background on the whole study: An earlier analysis of 587 of the donors reported about 280 Gb of sequence data and 95 million to 140 million unique TCR beta sequences obtained from 150 million to 200 million T cells. The genetic ancestry cluster associated with self-reported Caucasian donors included about 84% of the roughly 400 genotyped donors. An earlier analysis of several hundred of the donors applied high-throughput TCR beta sequencing to assess whether each TCR beta V gene segment acted as functional or pseudogenic. The number of donors typed differed by locus, with about 629-630 for A, B, C, DRB1 and DQB1, roughly 520 for DQA1, 606 for DPA1, and 472 for DPB1. HLA typing covered class I and class II loci at four-digit resolution. Across roughly 420 genotyped donors of the cohort, an average of about 240,000 unique TCR beta nucleotide sequences per donor were sequenced, and roughly a sixth of those sequences were non-productive. The study aimed to test whether signatures of past pathogen exposure could be identified by cataloging public T cell receptors. Every repertoire in the discovery cohort had been generated on one and the same sequencing platform. An early release covering roughly 640 HLA-typed donors comprised about 300 gigabases of sequencing data and some 79 million unique TCR sequences. A later analysis re-examined previously published TCR beta repertoires from 610 or so donors and added high-resolution HLA genotyping to investigate patterns of TCR occurrence. In a later genetic analysis, genome-wide SNP genotypes for 398 of the 666 donors were used, and that subset was treated as a discovery cohort. Using immunosequencing, the study profiled T cell repertoires from 666 subjects and related those repertoires to cytomegalovirus serostatus. Besides the first cohort of roughly 660 subjects, a separate validation cohort made up of over 95 different subjects was used. High-throughput TCR immunosequencing, statistical association of individual TCRs with disease status, and machine learning were combined to predict cytomegalovirus infection status. In the later analysis, no new phenotypic data were used to find candidate immune exposures; instead, reliance was placed on TCR beta sequences and their occurrence across donors. Donor age, sex, ethnicity and CMV serostatus were compiled alongside the repertoire data. Roughly five DR-DQ haplotypes were handled as single units for association and clustering, since linkage in the cohort was strong. The paper's findings and limits, for the study overall: Sequencing depth was assumed to be roughly uniform across donors in the presence/absence analyses, though that assumption may not hold. A later genetic analysis associated a missense DCLRE1C variant with V-gene and J-gene trimming of TCR beta chains, and an independent cohort replicated the association. HLA typing was unavailable for some donors at each locus, so association tests used only the typed subset. Linkage disequilibrium might explain the correlated functional status among segregating V segments, but an unknown experimental factor could not be ruled out. When HLA alleles, especially DR and DQ, strongly co-occurred, TCR associations were difficult to assign to individual alleles. According to a later analysis, most CMV-associated TCR beta chains appeared to be HLA-restricted, and the HLA associations seemed to be driven largely by CMV exposure. The only immune exposure information available for the cohort was CMV serostatus. According to the authors, the approach could potentially be generalized to other disease states and immunological phenotypes. The classifier was reported to diagnose cytomegalovirus status with high specificity and sensitivity in both the original and validation cohorts. This cohort had only TCR beta chains sequenced, and the lack of alpha or paired-chain data limited which features could be detected. According to a later analysis, TCR association rates differed among HLA loci, with DRB1 alleles showing the most associated TCRs and HLA-C alleles showing the fewest. In vitro tests confirmed that a few of the cytomegalovirus-associated TCR beta chains recognize cytomegalovirus antigens. The sequencing pipeline was judged likely to have produced a cluster of highly shared sequence variants as a technical artifact. A further reported finding was that TCR beta sequences accurately predicted the HLA-A and HLA-B alleles for most subjects in the first cohort. The study gave a list of 150 to 200 TCR beta chains associated with cytomegalovirus. The 87-base-pair reads could not distinguish some IMGT-functional V segments, including TRBV6-2 and TRBV6-3, so those segments were excluded. A later analysis reported that several top co-occurrence clusters appeared linked to parvovirus B19, influenza, CMV and Epstein-Barr virus. Compared with the roughly 710-donor mean, donors in an Asian-associated ancestry cluster had fewer N-insertions in productive TCRs, according to a later genetic analysis. Some 16 rarely observed V segments, including chromosome 9 orphons, were excluded from the earlier analysis of approximately 500 of the donors because counts were too low. Broadly in line with IMGT annotations, most TCR beta V segments showed up in productive rearrangements about 87% or about 30% of the time in an earlier analysis of some 590 of the donors. In a later analysis, over 15,000 TCR beta sequences were associated with specific HLA alleles at a false discovery rate of 0.05. Across donors, most TCR sequences were observed very rarely, whereas some public TCRs were present in many individuals. Compared with equally common non-associated chains, HLA-associated TCR beta chains in a later analysis were more clonally expanded and had lower generation probabilities.

In the case of this clone: The antigen it recognizes is unknown.

Including cysteine and phenylalanine, the CDR3 has 14 amino acids. The kept DNA is CDR3 alone, 42 bases in frame from the first base. At the junction V is shortened by 7 bases and J by 5 bases; bases outside the gene matches: 9. In the germline V gene, CDR1 corresponds to ENHRY and CDR2 to SYGVKD. Library method: the immunoSEQ multiplex PCR assay. A mixture of 60 forward primers for TCR Vbeta segments and 13 reverse primers for TCR Jbeta segments was used in the multiplex PCR. The CDR3 region of rearranged TCR beta genes was amplified from genomic DNA by a multiplex PCR assay. On the Illumina HiSeq System, the amplified TCR beta libraries were sequenced as 87-base-pair reads. The paper's data handling went like this. A later analysis tallied roughly 80 million unique TCR beta chains across the 640 or so repertoires, and around 10 million of those chains were shared by two or more donors. To remove PCR and sequencing errors, raw reads were error-corrected and collapsed into unique sequences using a nearest-neighbor algorithm that merged closely related sequences. V, D and J gene segments were assigned by aligning CDR3 sequences to IMGT reference sequences. For a sequence to be retained, at least a six-nucleotide match to both a V gene segment and a J gene segment was required. A rearrangement counted as productive if the CDR3 had no stop codons and remained in frame with V and J, and every other rearrangement counted as non-productive. Following IMGT convention, CDR3 was defined as the stretch from the second conserved V-encoded cysteine up to the conserved J-encoded phenylalanine. Sequences without an unambiguous match to a single V gene segment were excluded from the earlier analysis of several hundred of the donors. In an earlier analysis of approximately 590 of the donors, V segments were called functional above 56.7% productive rearrangements and were called segregating when the between-donor standard deviation exceeded 5%. To diagnose cytomegalovirus status from the catalog of TCR beta chain sequences, a statistical classification framework was built. A later analysis assigned V and J genes by comparing TCR nucleotide sequences with IMGT/GENE-DB human TR gene sequences. Using the TCRdist pipeline, a later analysis assigned CDR3 sequences along with most-parsimonious VDJ recombination scenarios. In a later analysis, each TCR beta chain was defined by its CDR3 amino acid sequence together with its V-gene family, and reads lacking a unique V-gene family were excluded. In a later analysis, a few hundred highly shared, low-generation-probability nucleotide sequences were removed to address suspected cross-contamination and a sequencing artifact. In a later analysis, a clonal expansion index was calculated for each public chain from normalized within-repertoire ranks of inferred template counts. Generation probabilities in a later analysis came from a VDJ recombination model fitted to out-of-frame rearrangements, and those results were checked against IGoR. A later analysis scored TCR-TCR, TCR-HLA and TCR-CMV co-occurrence with hypergeometric tests, applying a repertoire-size bias correction to TCR pairs. False discovery rates were estimated in a later analysis by permuting HLA or CMV assignments 20 times. In a later analysis, co-occurring TCRs were grouped using DBSCAN, with TCRdist sequence similarity added in when clustering inside HLA-allele-positive subsets. Repertoires with fewer than 30,000 or more than 120,000 public chains were left out of co-occurrence clustering, as were about 5 repertoires with anomalous nucleotide sharing. Held by TCRdb, this immuneACCESS table contains in-frame sequences only and omits some clones. Under half of the omission traces to an unresolved V gene where checked; the cause of the rest is unknown. V and J calls and clone size are given by that table; D and trimming were obtained from the DNA. The sample's table covers about 130,000 clones. The top ten clones comprise around 1.6% of the sample.

In total, more than 500 healthy bone marrow donors made up the cohort. Cohort members were all nominally healthy when sampled, although unrecorded immune exposures were likely present. The donor was CMV seropositive and belonged to the group of 250 to 300 seropositive cohort members. A peripheral blood sample was collected from each donor, and TCR beta sequencing was performed on peripheral blood mononuclear cells. The Qiagen DNeasy Blood Extraction Kit was used to extract genomic DNA from the blood cell samples. Material for sequencing was PBMCs. The sequence came from a middle-aged woman in good health and CMV-seropositive. The rearrangement combines TRBV10-3 with TRBJ1-2; 8 of the junction bases match TRBD1. The CDR3 protein sequence reads: CAIKKGQETYGYTF. The DNA is as follows: TGTGCCATCAAGAAGGGACAGGAGACGTATGGCTACACCTTC.